These 11 T cell receptor beta chains were all obtained from the same sample, sequenced in a study of blood T cells in healthy people across ages. A J-beta primer mix and a sample-barcoded 5' primer were used in a second PCR of about 7 to 12 cycles. TCRdb reprocessed the 5' RACE reads via MiXCR and lists one record per CDR3 protein. The repertoire holds approximately 1,100,000 distinct CDR3 sequences, with over 35% as singletons. The sequenced sample consisted of blood. The receptors were gathered from an older woman in good health.

This clonotype was counted many times. In DNA, the CDR3 is TGCGCCAGCAGCCCGGGCTTTACTAGCGGTAGGGAAGAGACCCAGTACTTC. It specifies CASSPGFTSGREETQYF. The chain couples TRBV5-1 to TRBJ2-5; 8 nucleotides align to TRBD2. Germline trimming cut 4 bases from V and 3 bases from J; bases unmatched to any gene: 14. The CDR3 consists of 17 residues. Looked up from germline, CDR1 is SGHRS and CDR2 is YFSETQ.

The J gene is TRBJ2-7, the V gene TRBV7-2; weak D call: TRBD2 (6 bases). The end of the DNA aligns better with TRBJ2-4, so the J call may be wrong. The CDR3 consists of 15 residues. Germline assignment: CDR1 SGHTA and CDR2 FQGNSA. CDR3 loop: CASSPSLGLEHIQYF. As DNA, the CDR3 is TGTGCCAGCAGCCCGAGCCTGGGACTTGAACACATTCAGTACTTC.

This clonotype has at least ten counts. V gene TRBV4-1 combines with J gene TRBJ1-1, with D hard to call. Germline-derived CDR1 and CDR2 are MGHRA and YSYEKL. The CDR3 totals 14 residues. Trimming stripped 0 bases from V and 5 bases from J, with 10 bases between. This CDR3 is CASSQETGSTEAFF. CDR3 nucleotides: TGCGCCAGCAGCCAAGAAACCGGTTCGACTGAAGCTTTCTTT.

The chain recombines TRBV5-5 with TRBJ2-7, with TRBD2 matching 7 bases. Gene TRBJ2-5 matches the end of the DNA better, so the J call may be wrong. The germline V gene encodes CDR1 SGHKS and CDR2 YYEKEE (reference sequence). This CDR3 region has 16 residues. The CDR3 DNA is TGTGCCAGCAGCGCCTTTGGGGGGGACTCCGTGGAGACCCAGTACTTC. Its protein product is CASSAFGGDSVETQYF.

The chain uses TRBV5-1 and TRBJ2-1; 12 bases agree with TRBD2. Unmatched junction bases numbered 8, after V lost 0 bases and J lost 4 bases. The V gene's germline CDR1 is SGHRS and CDR2 YFSETQ. This CDR3 contains 18 residues. The CDR3 loop reads CASSLAASGRAGYNEQFF. DNA for the CDR3: TGCGCCAGCAGCTTGGCGGCTAGCGGGAGGGCCGGGTACAATGAGCAGTTCTTC. The full variable domain, in which reference TRBV5-1 and TRBJ2-1 provide the parts outside the CDR3, is KAGVTQTPRYLIKTRGQQVTLSCSPISGHRSVSWYQQTPGQGLQFLFEYFSETQRNKGNFPGRFSGRQFSNSRSEMNVSTLELGDSALYLCASSLAASGRAGYNEQFFGPGTRLTVL.

This clonotype turned up a few times. The chain combines TRBV18 with TRBJ2-3, with D perhaps TRBD2 (5 bases). CDR3 size: 12 residues. Trimming removed 4 bases at V and 6 bases at J, with 8 bases between. The germline V gene encodes CDR1 KGHSH and CDR2 LQKENI. CDR3 DNA sequence: TGTGCCAGCTCACAGAGCGGTGATACGCAGTATTTT. Translating it yields CASSQSGDTQYF.

The chain has TRBV15 and TRBJ1-1, with unresolved D. Germline V gene sequence: CDR1 LNHNV, CDR2 YYDKDF (reference sequence). The CDR3 covers 15 residues. Trimming left V 0 bases short and J 1 base short, with 9 bases between. The CDR3 sequence: CATSRDPPGNTEAFF. The CDR3 bases are TGTGCCACCAGCAGAGACCCCCCCGGGAACACTGAAGCTTTCTTT. Drawing the rest from reference TRBV15 and TRBJ1-1, the complete variable domain is DAMVIQNPRYQVTQFGKPVTLSCSQTLNHNVMYWYQQKSSQAPKLLFHYYDKDFNNEADTPDNFQSRRPNTSFCFLDIRSPGLGDTAMYLCATSRDPPGNTEAFFGQGTRLTVV.

The V gene is TRBV7-9, the J gene TRBJ1-2; maybe TRBD1 (5 bases). This CDR3 has 12 amino acids. Germline V gene lookup returns CDR1 SEHNR and CDR2 FQNEAQ (reference sequence). Trimming cost V 2 bases and J 8 bases, with 9 bases left between them. The CDR3 DNA is TGTGCCAGCAGCTTAAGGGACCAGGGCTACACCTTC. Amino acid sequence: CASSLRDQGYTF.

This clonotype was counted a few times. This chain links TRBV15 with TRBJ1-5; D uncertain. Germline CDR1 and CDR2: LNHNV and YYDKDF (reference sequence). The CDR3 has 15 amino acids. The V and J ends lost 0 bases and 0 bases respectively, with 6 bases between them. The DNA of the CDR3 is TGTGCCACCAGCAGAGATCTGGGTAGCAATCAGCCCCAGCATTTT. This gives the protein CATSRDLGSNQPQHF.

A remark on this clonotype: This clone may be a read error of a much larger clone one base away. The chain employs TRBV10-2 and TRBJ2-5, with 9 bases lining up with TRBD2. The tail of the sequence fits TRBJ2-7 better, so the J call may be wrong. The germline gives CDR1 WSHSY, CDR2 SAAADI. The CDR3 runs 15 residues. The chain's CDR3 is CAGRAILAGANEQYF. The CDR3 DNA reads TGCGCCGGCAGGGCAATATTAGCGGGAGCCAACGAGCAGTACTTC.

CDR3 in DNA: TGTGCCAGCAGTAGGACAGGGGTTGGTGAGCAGTTCTTC. This encodes CASSRTGVGEQFF. This rearrangement joins TRBV12-3 or TRBV12-4 to TRBJ2-1; 9 bases agree with TRBD1. The CDR3 sequence is 13 residues long. The ends lost 5 bases at V and 9 bases at J; junction bases unmatched: 5.